These T cell receptor beta chains were read from a single sample in a study of T cells in localized non-small cell lung cancer. TCRdb's copy holds only in-frame clones and misses some; the assay was immunoSEQ multiplex PCR. The table lists 50,000 to 75,000 clones, about 90% of them singletons. Sequences were derived from peripheral blood, sampled before any cancer treatment. The receptor set was obtained from a man between 40 and 70 years old with stage I squamous cell lung carcinoma. CDR3s include the opening cysteine and the closing phenylalanine or tryptophan. Fields, in order: D gene, V gene, J gene, clone size, CDR3 DNA, CDR3 protein. A D gene is named only where the DNA matches it firmly. Clone size is not always given. Where it is, it says once, few, many or a class for expanded clones.

D gene: -; V gene: TRBV5-1; J gene: TRBJ1-4; clone size: -; CDR3 DNA: TGCGCCAGCAGCGCCGAGGAGGCGGGTGAAAAACTGTTTTTT; CDR3 protein: CASSAEEAGEKLFF
D gene: TRBD1; V gene: TRBV28; J gene: TRBJ1-1; clone size: -; CDR3 DNA: TGTGCCAGCAGTTTGCTACTCGAAACAGGGGTGACCACTGAAGCTTTCTTT; CDR3 protein: CASSLLLETGVTTEAFF
D gene: -; V gene: TRBV18; J gene: TRBJ2-2; clone size: few; CDR3 DNA: TGTGCCAGCTCACCGGAGGGGGCCGGGGAGCTGTTTTTT; CDR3 protein: CASSPEGAGELFF
D gene: -; V gene: TRBV6-1; J gene: TRBJ2-7; clone size: -; CDR3 DNA: TGTGCCAGCAGTGGGGGCGACAGCAGTGCACCCTACGAGCAGTACTTC; CDR3 protein: CASSGGDSSAPYEQYF
D gene: TRBD1; V gene: TRBV2; J gene: TRBJ2-1; clone size: -; CDR3 DNA: TGTGCCAGCAGTCAGGACAGGGGGGAATCCAATGAGCAGTTCTTC; CDR3 protein: CASSQDRGESNEQFF
D gene: -; V gene: TRBV5-6; J gene: TRBJ1-1; clone size: -; CDR3 DNA: TGTGCCAGCAGCTTGTGGTACACTGAAGCTTTCTTT; CDR3 protein: CASSLWYTEAFF
D gene: -; V gene: TRBV5-5; J gene: TRBJ1-1; clone size: -; CDR3 DNA: TGTGCCAGCAGCTTTGGGACGTCCAACGAAGCTTTCTTT; CDR3 protein: CASSFGTSNEAFF
D gene: -; V gene: TRBV19; J gene: TRBJ2-1; clone size: -; CDR3 DNA: TGTGCCAGTAGTTCGGGTCCCGGGGGTCGGGCCGCCGGTGAGCAGTTCTTC; CDR3 protein: CASSSGPGGRAAGEQFF
D gene: -; V gene: TRBV28; J gene: TRBJ1-1; clone size: -; CDR3 DNA: TGTGCCAGCAGTTTTGGGGACACCTACCGGGAAGCTTTCTTT; CDR3 protein: CASSFGDTYREAFF
D gene: TRBD1; V gene: TRBV19; J gene: TRBJ1-2; clone size: -; CDR3 DNA: TGTGCCAGTCGGGACAGGGATGGGGGATATGGCTACACCTTC; CDR3 protein: CASRDRDGGYGYTF
D gene: TRBD1; V gene: TRBV27; J gene: TRBJ1-2; clone size: -; CDR3 DNA: TGTGCCAGCAGGCTGGGGGCAGGGGGAATACTTAACTATGGCTACACCTTC; CDR3 protein: CASRLGAGGILNYGYTF
D gene: TRBD1; V gene: TRBV11-2; J gene: TRBJ2-7; clone size: -; CDR3 DNA: TGTGCCAGCAGCTACCACAGGGGTGGCTACGAGCAGTACTTC; CDR3 protein: CASSYHRGGYEQYF
D gene: -; V gene: TRBV14; J gene: TRBJ1-2; clone size: -; CDR3 DNA: TGTGCCAGCAGCCAAAGGAATAGCAACTATGGCTACACCTTC; CDR3 protein: CASSQRNSNYGYTF
D gene: TRBD1; V gene: TRBV11-3; J gene: TRBJ2-1; clone size: few; CDR3 DNA: TGTGCCAGCAGCTTAGGGAGGCAGGGGGCGGCTCTCGCCTACAATGAGCAGTTCTTC; CDR3 protein: CASSLGRQGAALAYNEQFF
D gene: -; V gene: TRBV7-6; J gene: TRBJ2-7; clone size: -; CDR3 DNA: TGTGCCAGCAGTAGAGGGGGGGCGCAGGCCCTGGCAACCACGTACTTC; CDR3 protein: CASSRGGAQALATTYF
D gene: -; V gene: TRBV7-3; J gene: TRBJ2-1; clone size: once; CDR3 DNA: TGTGCCAGCAGCCGGAACTCCTACAATGAGCAGTTCTTC; CDR3 protein: CASSRNSYNEQFF
D gene: -; V gene: TRBV4-1; J gene: TRBJ2-3; clone size: -; CDR3 DNA: TGCGCCAGCAGCTTGAGGACCATCACAGATACGCAGTATTTT; CDR3 protein: CASSLRTITDTQYF
D gene: -; V gene: TRBV7-2; J gene: TRBJ2-7; clone size: -; CDR3 DNA: TGTGCCAGCAGCCCGAGGACTGTTTCCTACGAGCAGTACTTC; CDR3 protein: CASSPRTVSYEQYF
D gene: -; V gene: TRBV5-4; J gene: TRBJ2-7; clone size: -; CDR3 DNA: TGTGCCAGCAGCCGAAGTCCAGGGTCCGACGAGCAGTACTTC; CDR3 protein: CASSRSPGSDEQYF
D gene: TRBD2; V gene: TRBV7-2; J gene: TRBJ2-1; clone size: -; CDR3 DNA: TGTGCCAGCAGCCCCCTAGCGGGCAATGAGCAGTTCTTC; CDR3 protein: CASSPLAGNEQFF
D gene: -; V gene: TRBV5-6; J gene: TRBJ2-7; clone size: -; CDR3 DNA: TGTGCCAGCAGCTTAGACAGGTCCTACGAGCAGTACTTC; CDR3 protein: CASSLDRSYEQYF
D gene: TRBD1; V gene: TRBV7-2; J gene: TRBJ2-3; clone size: -; CDR3 DNA: TGTGCCAGCAGCCCCTTTGGGACAGGGGAAGGAGATACGCAGTATTTT; CDR3 protein: CASSPFGTGEGDTQYF
D gene: -; V gene: TRBV9; J gene: TRBJ2-3; clone size: -; CDR3 DNA: TGTGCCAGCAGCGTACTAACAGATACGCAGTATTTT; CDR3 protein: CASSVLTDTQYF
D gene: -; V gene: TRBV5-1; J gene: TRBJ2-2; clone size: -; CDR3 DNA: TGCGCCAGCAGCCTCACCCTGACGGTGTCGAACACCGGGGAGCTGTTTTTT; CDR3 protein: CASSLTLTVSNTGELFF
D gene: -; V gene: TRBV4-2; J gene: TRBJ2-1; clone size: once; CDR3 DNA: TGTGCCAGCAGCCAATTGACAGTATCATCCTACAATGAGCAGTTCTTC; CDR3 protein: CASSQLTVSSYNEQFF
D gene: TRBD2; V gene: TRBV5-1; J gene: TRBJ2-3; clone size: -; CDR3 DNA: TGCGCCAGCAGCTTGGGACTAGCCGCAGATACGCAGTATTTT; CDR3 protein: CASSLGLAADTQYF
D gene: -; V gene: TRBV7-8; J gene: TRBJ2-5; clone size: -; CDR3 DNA: TGTGCCAGCAGCTTATCACAGGTCCAAGAGACCCAGTACTTC; CDR3 protein: CASSLSQVQETQYF
D gene: TRBD2; V gene: TRBV15; J gene: TRBJ2-3; clone size: -; CDR3 DNA: TGTGCCACCAGCAGAGATGGTCTTTTTAGCGGGAGGGCCTCAGATACGCAGTATTTT; CDR3 protein: CATSRDGLFSGRASDTQYF
D gene: -; V gene: TRBV5-4; J gene: TRBJ1-2; clone size: -; CDR3 DNA: TGTGCCAGCAGCTTGGTGGGGGTGCACTATGGCTACACCTTC; CDR3 protein: CASSLVGVHYGYTF
D gene: TRBD2; V gene: TRBV9; J gene: TRBJ2-5; clone size: -; CDR3 DNA: TGTGCCAGCAGCGTAGGGCCAGCGGGAGGGGAGACCCAGTACTTC; CDR3 protein: CASSVGPAGGETQYF
D gene: -; V gene: TRBV9; J gene: TRBJ2-3; clone size: once; CDR3 DNA: TGTGCCAGCAGCATCGGCAGTGCGGGCACTAGCACAGATACGCAGTATTTT; CDR3 protein: CASSIGSAGTSTDTQYF
D gene: TRBD2; V gene: TRBV5-5; J gene: TRBJ2-6; clone size: once; CDR3 DNA: TGTGCCAGCAGCTTAGAAGCGGGAGCTGGGGCCAACGTCCTGACTTTC; CDR3 protein: CASSLEAGAGANVLTF
D gene: -; V gene: TRBV15; J gene: TRBJ2-6; clone size: -; CDR3 DNA: TGTGCCACCAGCAGAGATAAATCTGGGGCCAACGTCCTGACTTTC; CDR3 protein: CATSRDKSGANVLTF
D gene: TRBD1; V gene: TRBV6-1; J gene: TRBJ1-1; clone size: -; CDR3 DNA: TGTGCCAGCAGTCTGGACAGGGGGCGCACTGAAGCTTTCTTT; CDR3 protein: CASSLDRGRTEAFF
D gene: -; V gene: TRBV4-1; J gene: TRBJ1-5; clone size: -; CDR3 DNA: TGCGCCAGCAGCCATACAGGAGTAAGTCAGCCCCAGCATTTT; CDR3 protein: CASSHTGVSQPQHF
D gene: -; V gene: TRBV7-2; J gene: TRBJ2-7; clone size: few; CDR3 DNA: TGTGCCAGCAGCTTAGAGTTTGGGCGCGAGCAGTACTTC; CDR3 protein: CASSLEFGREQYF
D gene: -; V gene: TRBV21-1; J gene: TRBJ2-1; clone size: -; CDR3 DNA: TGTGCCAGCAGCAAAAGCGGTGGGAACAATGAGCAGTTCTTC; CDR3 protein: CASSKSGGNNEQFF
D gene: -; V gene: TRBV21-1; J gene: TRBJ2-1; clone size: -; CDR3 DNA: TGTGCCAGCAGCCCAGGTGGCGTCAGAGTCCCGGATTACAATGAGCAGTTCTTC; CDR3 protein: CASSPGGVRVPDYNEQFF
D gene: -; V gene: TRBV19; J gene: TRBJ2-1; clone size: -; CDR3 DNA: TGTGCCAGTAGTATTATGGCAGCAAAATACAATGAGCAGTTCTTC; CDR3 protein: CASSIMAAKYNEQFF
D gene: TRBD2; V gene: TRBV27; J gene: TRBJ2-1; clone size: -; CDR3 DNA: TGTGCCAGCAGTCTGATCTCGGGAGGCCCCTACAATGAGCAGTTCTTC; CDR3 protein: CASSLISGGPYNEQFF